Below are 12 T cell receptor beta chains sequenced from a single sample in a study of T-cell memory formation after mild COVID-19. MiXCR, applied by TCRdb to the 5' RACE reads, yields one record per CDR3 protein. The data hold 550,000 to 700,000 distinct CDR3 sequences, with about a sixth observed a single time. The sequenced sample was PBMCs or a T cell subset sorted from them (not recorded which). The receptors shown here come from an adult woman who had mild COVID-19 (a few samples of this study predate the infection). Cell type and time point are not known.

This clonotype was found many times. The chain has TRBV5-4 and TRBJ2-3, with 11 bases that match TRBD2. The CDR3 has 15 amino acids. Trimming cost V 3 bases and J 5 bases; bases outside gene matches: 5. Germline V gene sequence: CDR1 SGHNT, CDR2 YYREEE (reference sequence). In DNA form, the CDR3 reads TGTGCCAGCAGCTCAACCGGGACTAGCGGAGATACGCAGTATTTT. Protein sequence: CASSSTGTSGDTQYF. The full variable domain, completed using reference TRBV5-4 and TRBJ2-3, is ETGVTQSPTHLIKTRGQQVTLRCSSQSGHNTVSWYQQALGQGPQFIFQYYREEENGRGNFPPRFSGLQFPNYSSELNVNALELDDSALYLCASSSTGTSGDTQYFGPGTRLTVL.

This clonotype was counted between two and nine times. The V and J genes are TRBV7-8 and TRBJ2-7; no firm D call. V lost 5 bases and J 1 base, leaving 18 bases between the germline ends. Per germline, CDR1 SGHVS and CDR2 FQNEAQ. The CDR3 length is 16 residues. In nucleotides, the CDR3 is TGTGCCAGCAGCCCCCCGGCGGCCTCCCGGTCCTACGAGCAGTACTTC. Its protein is CASSPPAASRSYEQYF.

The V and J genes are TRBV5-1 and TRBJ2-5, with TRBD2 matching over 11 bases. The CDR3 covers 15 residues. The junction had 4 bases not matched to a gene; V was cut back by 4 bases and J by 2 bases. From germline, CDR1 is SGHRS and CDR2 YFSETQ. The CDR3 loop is CASSGGTSGQETQYF. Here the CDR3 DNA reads TGCGCCAGCAGCGGCGGGACTAGCGGACAAGAGACCCAGTACTTC. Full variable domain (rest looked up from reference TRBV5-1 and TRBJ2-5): KAGVTQTPRYLIKTRGQQVTLSCSPISGHRSVSWYQQTPGQGLQFLFEYFSETQRNKGNFPGRFSGRQFSNSRSEMNVSTLELGDSALYLCASSGGTSGQETQYFGPGTRLLVL.

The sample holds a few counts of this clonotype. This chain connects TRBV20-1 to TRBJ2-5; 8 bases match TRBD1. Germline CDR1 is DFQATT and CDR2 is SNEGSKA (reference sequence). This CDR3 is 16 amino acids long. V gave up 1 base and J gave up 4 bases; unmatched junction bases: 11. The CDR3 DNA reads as TGCAGTGCTAGAGGCCGACAGGGGAAGATGGCAGAGACCCAGTACTTC. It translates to CSARGRQGKMAETQYF.

This CDR3 is CASSLGDGTDEQYF. In nucleotides, the CDR3 is TGCGCCAGCAGCTTGGGAGATGGGACAGACGAGCAGTACTTC. This chain uses TRBV5-1 with TRBJ2-7; 7 nucleotides agree with TRBD1. Germline trimming cut 0 bases from V and 5 bases from J; bases unmatched to any gene: 5. From germline, CDR1 is SGHRS and CDR2 YFSETQ. This CDR3 comprises 14 residues. The whole variable domain, filled in from reference TRBV5-1 and TRBJ2-7, reads KAGVTQTPRYLIKTRGQQVTLSCSPISGHRSVSWYQQTPGQGLQFLFEYFSETQRNKGNFPGRFSGRQFSNSRSEMNVSTLELGDSALYLCASSLGDGTDEQYFGPGTRLTVT.

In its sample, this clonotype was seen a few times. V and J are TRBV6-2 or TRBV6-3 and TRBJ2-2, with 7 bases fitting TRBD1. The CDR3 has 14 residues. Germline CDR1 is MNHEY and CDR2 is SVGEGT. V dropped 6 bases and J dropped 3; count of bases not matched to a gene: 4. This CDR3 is CASRRGQYTGELFF. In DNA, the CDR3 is TGTGCCAGCAGACGGGGACAGTACACCGGGGAGCTGTTTTTT.

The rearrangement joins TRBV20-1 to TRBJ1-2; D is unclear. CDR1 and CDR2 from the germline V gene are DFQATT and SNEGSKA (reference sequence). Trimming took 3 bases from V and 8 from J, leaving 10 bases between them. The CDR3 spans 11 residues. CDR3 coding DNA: TGCAGTGCTAGGAGAGAGACGGGCTACACCTTC. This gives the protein CSARRETGYTF.

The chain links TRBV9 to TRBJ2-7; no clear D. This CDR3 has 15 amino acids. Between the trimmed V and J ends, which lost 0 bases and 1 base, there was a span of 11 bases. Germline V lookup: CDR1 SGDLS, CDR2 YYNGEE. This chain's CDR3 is CASSVGLEQSYEQYF. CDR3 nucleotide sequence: TGTGCCAGCAGCGTAGGGCTAGAACAATCCTACGAGCAGTACTTC.

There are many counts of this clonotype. As DNA, the CDR3 is TGCGCCAGCAGCATGACAGTCCCCCGGGGCGAAAAACTGTTTTTT. The encoded protein is CASSMTVPRGEKLFF. The chain combines TRBV5-1 with TRBJ1-4; D is perhaps TRBD1 (5 bases). Trimming cost V 4 bases and J 8 bases, with 18 bases left between them. The CDR3 covers 15 residues. The V gene's germline CDR1 is SGHRS and CDR2 YFSETQ.

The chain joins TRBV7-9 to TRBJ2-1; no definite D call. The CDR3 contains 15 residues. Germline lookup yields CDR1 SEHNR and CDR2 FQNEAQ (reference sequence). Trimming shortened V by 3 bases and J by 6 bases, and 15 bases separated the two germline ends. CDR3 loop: CASSLVAHRTNEQFF. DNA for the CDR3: TGTGCCAGCAGCTTGGTCGCTCACCGGACCAATGAGCAGTTCTTC.

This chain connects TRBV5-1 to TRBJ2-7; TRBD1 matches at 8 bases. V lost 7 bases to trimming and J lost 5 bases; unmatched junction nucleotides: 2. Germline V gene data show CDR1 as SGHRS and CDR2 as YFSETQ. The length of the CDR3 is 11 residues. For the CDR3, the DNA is TGCGCCAGCCAGGGGGCCCACGAGCAGTACTTC. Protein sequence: CASQGAHEQYF.

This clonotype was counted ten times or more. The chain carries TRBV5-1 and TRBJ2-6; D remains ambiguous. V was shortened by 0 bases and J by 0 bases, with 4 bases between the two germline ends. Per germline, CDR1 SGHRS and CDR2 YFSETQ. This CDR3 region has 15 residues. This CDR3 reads CASSLESSGANVLTF. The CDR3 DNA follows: TGCGCCAGCAGCTTGGAGTCCTCTGGGGCCAACGTCCTGACTTTC.